This T cell receptor beta chain was sequenced for a study of Graves' ophthalmopathy and Graves' hyperthyroidism. Amplified TCR beta CDR3 regions were obtained using RNA transcripts as template. The first-round RT-PCR employed HTBI primers together with the Qiagen OneStep RT-PCR kit. A multiplex PCR was then performed as the second round. TCRdb recomputed calls from the multiplex PCR reads with MiXCR, one row per CDR3 protein. The sample carries about 1.1 million distinct CDR3 sequences, 36% recorded once. Germline V gene sequence: CDR1 SGHRS, CDR2 YFSETQ. The CDR3 runs to 15 residues. The V gene lost 3 bases and the J gene lost 0 bases, with 12 bases spanning the gap. This clonotype was counted a few times.

V gene TRBV5-1 combines with J gene TRBJ2-5; possibly TRBD2 for D (6 bases). The source is an adult man with Graves' hyperthyroidism. Material for sequencing was peripheral blood or thyroid tissue (not recorded which). Here the CDR3 reads CASSSGWGDQETQYF. As DNA, the CDR3 is TGCGCCAGCAGCTCGGGATGGGGGGACCAAGAGACCCAGTACTTC.